This T cell receptor beta chain was documented in a study of T cell responses to AZD1222 COVID-19 vaccine. General study points: Spike-specific TCR repertoires showed rising breadth and depth after two AZD1222 doses. Distributed over spike, vaccine-associated CD4 TCRs predominated at 160-218 and 743-854.

Between the trimmed V and J ends, which lost 7 bases and 15 bases, there was a span of 16 bases. Germline CDR1 and CDR2: MNHEY and SMNVEV (reference sequence). This CDR3 contains 11 residues. For this clone: Its antigen remains unknown.

Only in-frame clones appear in the TCRdb table, and some are missing; sequencing was by immunoSEQ multiplex PCR. The sample carries more than 95,000 clones, around 92% recorded once. The TCR sequence derives from an adult in good health. V usage is TRBV27 and J usage is TRBJ2-1; D is perhaps TRBD1 (6 bases). The sequenced sample was peripheral blood, obtained on day 0 of AZD1222 vaccination. CDR3 nucleotide sequence: TGTGCCAGCATGTGGTGGGGGCGACTGTTCTTC. Translated: CASMWWGRLFF.